This T cell receptor beta chain stems from a study of T cells in Graves' hyperthyroidism and ophthalmopathy. Whole-study findings and limits: In validation, the model predicted ophthalmopathy. These predictions came a median roughly six months before onset.

TCR beta CDR3 sequences were amplified from RNA transcripts. Carried out on the TCR CDR3, a first-round RT-PCR used the HTBI primer set. TCRdb fed the multiplex PCR reads into MiXCR, producing one record per CDR3 protein. The sample contains under 350,000 distinct CDR3 sequences, around a sixth of which appear only once. With a duration under 2 months, the hyperthyroidism was newly diagnosed in patients aged 18 to 65. The diagnoses drew upon clinical symptoms, serum thyroxine and TRAb, thyroid ultrasound and orbital computed tomography. V was cut by 5 bases and J by 1 base, with 14 bases left in between. This CDR3 contains 15 residues. There are many counts of this clonotype. Its antigen remains unknown.

The sequencing input was blood. The sequence was obtained from a woman aged 45-65 years with Graves' hyperthyroidism. The chain combines TRBV12-3 or TRBV12-4 with TRBJ1-1; no clear D. The chain's CDR3 is CASSITKTQNTEAFF. CDR3 in DNA: TGTGCCAGCAGTATTACAAAGACACAGAACACTGAAGCTTTCTTT.